The TCR beta chain under discussion was sequenced for a study of shared clonotypes between healthy human individuals. As for the study in general: In total, the donors were a couple of women and a few men aged 18 to 49. Study results and limitations: Several donors had around 5.2% of their naive CD4 clonotypes in common. Naive subsets, compared against memory subsets, generally had larger estimated richness values.

The data were produced by immunoSEQ multiplex PCR, yet TCRdb's version contains in-frame clones alone and is incomplete. The sample shows under 1,100,000 clones, about 74% of them seen only once. With respect to this clone: Its antigen is unidentified.

Germline-derived CDR1 and CDR2 are SGHRS and YFSETQ. The V end was cut by 4 bases, the J end by 2 bases, with 12 bases between. The CDR3 has 15 amino acids. The specimen was memory CD4+ T cells sorted from blood. This sample's subset: CD45RA-negative fraction. The V call is TRBV5-1, the J call TRBJ1-4, with D possibly matching TRBD1 (6 bases). This TCR was recovered from a man younger than 35 in good health. CDR3 nucleotides: TGCGCCAGCAGCCCCGGACAGAGTACTAATGAAAAACTGTTTTTT. Protein product: CASSPGQSTNEKLFF.